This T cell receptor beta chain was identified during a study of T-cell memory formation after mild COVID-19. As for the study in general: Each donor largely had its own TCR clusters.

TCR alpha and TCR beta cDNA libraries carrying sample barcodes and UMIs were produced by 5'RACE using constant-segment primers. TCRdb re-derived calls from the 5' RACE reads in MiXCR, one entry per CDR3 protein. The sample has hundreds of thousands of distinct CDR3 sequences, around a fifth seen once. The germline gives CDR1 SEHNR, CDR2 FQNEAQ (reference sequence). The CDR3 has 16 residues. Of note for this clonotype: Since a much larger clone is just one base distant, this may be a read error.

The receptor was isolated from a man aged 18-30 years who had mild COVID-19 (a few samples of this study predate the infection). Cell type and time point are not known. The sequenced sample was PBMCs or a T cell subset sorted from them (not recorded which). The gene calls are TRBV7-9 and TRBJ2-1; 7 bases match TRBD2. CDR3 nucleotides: TGTGCCAGCAGCCCCTCAGCGGGGAGCTCCTACAATGATCAGTTCTTC. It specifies CASSPSAGSSYNDQFF.